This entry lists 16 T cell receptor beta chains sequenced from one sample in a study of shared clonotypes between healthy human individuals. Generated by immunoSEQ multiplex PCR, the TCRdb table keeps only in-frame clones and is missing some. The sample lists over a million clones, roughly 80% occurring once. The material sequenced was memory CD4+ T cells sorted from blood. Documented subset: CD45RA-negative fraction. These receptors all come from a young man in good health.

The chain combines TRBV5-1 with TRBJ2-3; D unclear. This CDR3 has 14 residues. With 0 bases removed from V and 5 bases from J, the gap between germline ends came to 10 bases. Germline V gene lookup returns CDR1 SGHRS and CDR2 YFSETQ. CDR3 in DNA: TGCGCCAGCAGCTTGGCGGGTTTTGGAGATACGCAGTATTTT. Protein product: CASSLAGFGDTQYF.

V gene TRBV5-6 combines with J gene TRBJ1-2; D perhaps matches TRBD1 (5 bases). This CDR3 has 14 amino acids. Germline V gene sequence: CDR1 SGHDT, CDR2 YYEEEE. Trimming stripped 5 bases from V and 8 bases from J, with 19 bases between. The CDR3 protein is CASRMTAGFGGYTF. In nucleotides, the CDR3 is TGTGCCAGCAGGATGACAGCGGGGTTCGGAGGCTACACCTTC.

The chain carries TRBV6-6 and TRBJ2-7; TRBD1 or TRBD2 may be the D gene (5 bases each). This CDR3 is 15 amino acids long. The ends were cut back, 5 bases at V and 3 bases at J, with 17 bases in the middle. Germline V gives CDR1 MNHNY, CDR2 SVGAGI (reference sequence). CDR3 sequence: CASSPGPEGSYEQYF. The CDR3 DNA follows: TGTGCCAGCAGTCCGGGGCCCGAGGGAAGCTACGAGCAGTACTTC.

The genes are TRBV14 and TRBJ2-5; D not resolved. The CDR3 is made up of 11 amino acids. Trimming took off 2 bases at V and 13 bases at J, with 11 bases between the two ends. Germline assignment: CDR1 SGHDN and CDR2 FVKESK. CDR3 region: CASSQRELLYF. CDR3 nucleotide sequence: TGTGCCAGCAGCCAAAGAGAACTCTTGTACTTC.

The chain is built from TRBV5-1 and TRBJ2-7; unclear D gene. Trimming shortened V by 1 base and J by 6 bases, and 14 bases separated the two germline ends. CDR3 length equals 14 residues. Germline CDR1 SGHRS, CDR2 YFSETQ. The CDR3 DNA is TGCGCCAGCAGCTTGTCGGTTTCCCTCCCCGAGCAGTACTTC. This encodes CASSLSVSLPEQYF.

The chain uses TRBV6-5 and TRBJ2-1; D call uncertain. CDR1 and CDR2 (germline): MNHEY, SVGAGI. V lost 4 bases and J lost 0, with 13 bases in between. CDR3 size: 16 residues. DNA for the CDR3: TGTGCCAGCAGTTCTCGGGCCGATCCCTCCTACAATGAGCAGTTCTTC. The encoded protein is CASSSRADPSYNEQFF.

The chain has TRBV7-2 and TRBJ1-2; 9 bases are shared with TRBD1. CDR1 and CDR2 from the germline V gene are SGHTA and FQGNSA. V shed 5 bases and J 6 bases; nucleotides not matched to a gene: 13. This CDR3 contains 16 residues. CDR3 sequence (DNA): TGTGCCAGCAGCACCAGTCCCGGGACAGGGACTAATGGCTACACCTTC. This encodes CASSTSPGTGTNGYTF.

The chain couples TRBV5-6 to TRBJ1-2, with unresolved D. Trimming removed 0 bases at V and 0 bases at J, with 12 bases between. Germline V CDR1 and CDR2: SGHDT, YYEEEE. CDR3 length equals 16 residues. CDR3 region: CASSLAWRGTNYGYTF. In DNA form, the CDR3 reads TGTGCCAGCAGCTTGGCCTGGAGAGGGACTAACTATGGCTACACCTTC. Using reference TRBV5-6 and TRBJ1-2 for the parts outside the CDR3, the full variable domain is DAGVTQSPTHLIKTRGQQVTLRCSPKSGHDTVSWYQQALGQGPQFIFQYYEEEERQRGNFPDRFSGHQFPNYSSELNVNALLLGDSALYLCASSLAWRGTNYGYTFGSGTRLTVV.

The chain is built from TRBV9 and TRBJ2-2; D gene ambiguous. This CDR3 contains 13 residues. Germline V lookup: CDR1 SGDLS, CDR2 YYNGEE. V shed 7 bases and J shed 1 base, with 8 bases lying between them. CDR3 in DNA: TGTGCCAGCCGGAGAGGGAACACCGGGGAGCTGTTTTTT. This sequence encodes CASRRGNTGELFF.

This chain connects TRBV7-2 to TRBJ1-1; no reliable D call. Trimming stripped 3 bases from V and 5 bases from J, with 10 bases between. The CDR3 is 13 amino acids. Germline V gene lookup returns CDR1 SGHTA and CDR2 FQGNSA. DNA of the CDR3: TGTGCCAGCAGCTTTTCGGGTCAAACTGAAGCTTTCTTT. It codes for CASSFSGQTEAFF. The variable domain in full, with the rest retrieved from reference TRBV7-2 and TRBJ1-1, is GAGVSQSPSNKVTEKGKDVELRCDPISGHTALYWYRQSLGQGLEFLIYFQGNSAPDKSGLPSDRFSAERTGGSVSTLTIQRTQQEDSAVYLCASSFSGQTEAFFGQGTRLTVV.

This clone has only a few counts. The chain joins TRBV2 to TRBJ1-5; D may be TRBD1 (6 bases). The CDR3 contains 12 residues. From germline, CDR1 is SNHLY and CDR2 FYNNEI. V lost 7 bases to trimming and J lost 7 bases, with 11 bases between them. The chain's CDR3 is CASNRAGQPQHF. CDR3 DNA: TGTGCCAGCAACAGGGCTGGGCAGCCCCAGCATTTT.

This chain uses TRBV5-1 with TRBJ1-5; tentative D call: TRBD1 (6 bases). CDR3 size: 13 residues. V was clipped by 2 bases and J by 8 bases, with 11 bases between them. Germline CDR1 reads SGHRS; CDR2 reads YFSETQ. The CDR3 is CASSLGGDKPQHF. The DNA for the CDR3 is TGCGCCAGCAGCTTAGGGGGGGATAAGCCCCAGCATTTT.

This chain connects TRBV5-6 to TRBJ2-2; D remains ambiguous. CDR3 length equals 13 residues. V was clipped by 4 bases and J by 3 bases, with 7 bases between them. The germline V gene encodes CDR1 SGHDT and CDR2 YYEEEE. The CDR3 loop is CASSRPYTGELFF. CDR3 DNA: TGTGCCAGCAGCCGCCCTTACACCGGGGAGCTGTTTTTT.

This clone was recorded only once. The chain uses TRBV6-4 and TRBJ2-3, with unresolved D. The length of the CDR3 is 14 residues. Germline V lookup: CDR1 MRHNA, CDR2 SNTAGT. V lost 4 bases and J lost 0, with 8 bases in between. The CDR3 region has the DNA TGTGCCAGCAGTGTACGAGCCAGCACAGATACGCAGTATTTT. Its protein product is CASSVRASTDTQYF.

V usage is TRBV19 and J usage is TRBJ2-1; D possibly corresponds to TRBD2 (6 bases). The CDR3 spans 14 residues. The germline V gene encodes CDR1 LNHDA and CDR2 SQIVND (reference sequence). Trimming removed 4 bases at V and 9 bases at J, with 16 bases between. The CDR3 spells CASSTLGREGEQFF. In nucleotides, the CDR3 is TGTGCCAGTAGTACTCTGGGGCGGGAAGGTGAGCAGTTCTTC.

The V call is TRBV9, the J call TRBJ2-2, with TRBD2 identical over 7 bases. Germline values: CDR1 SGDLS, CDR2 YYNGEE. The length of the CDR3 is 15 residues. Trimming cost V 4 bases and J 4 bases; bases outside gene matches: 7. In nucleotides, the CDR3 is TGTGCCAGCAGCATAAGCGGGAAGGTCACCGGGGAGCTGTTTTTT. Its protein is CASSISGKVTGELFF.